These 24 T cell receptor beta chains share one sample of origin, sequenced in a study of blood T cell repertoires in COVID-19. Only in-frame clones appear in the TCRdb table, and some are missing; sequencing was by immunoSEQ multiplex PCR. The sample holds 110,000 or so clones; 80% to 90% are singletons and the top ten take 3% to 4%. Source material: peripheral blood. The receptors derive from a man in his forties or fifties with acute or convalescent COVID-19.

V is TRBV13 and J is TRBJ2-1; D might be TRBD2 (7 bases). Germline V gene sequence: CDR1 PRHDT, CDR2 FYEKMQ (reference sequence). Trimming took off 1 base at V and 2 bases at J, with 12 bases between the two ends. This CDR3 is built from 16 residues. Written as DNA, the CDR3 is TGTGCCAGCAGCTTAGTCGGCGGGGGCGCCTACAATGAGCAGTTCTTC. It yields the protein CASSLVGGGAYNEQFF. The entire variable domain, with the rest obtained from reference TRBV13 and TRBJ2-1, is as follows: AAGVIQSPRHLIKEKRETATLKCYPIPRHDTVYWYQQGPGQDPQFLISFYEKMQSDKGSIPDRFSAQQFSDYHSELNMSSLELGDSALYFCASSLVGGGAYNEQFFGPGTRLTVL.

This chain connects TRBV5-8 to TRBJ2-5; TRBD2 might be the D (6 bases). V was shortened by 0 bases and J by 4 bases, with 10 bases between the two germline ends. The length of the CDR3 is 14 residues. CDR1 and CDR2 from the germline V gene are SGHTS and YDEGEE. The CDR3 nucleotides read TGTGCCAGCAGCTTGGAGGCGGGAACAGAGACCCAGTACTTC. It encodes CASSLEAGTETQYF.

This sequence joins TRBV3-1 (or the pseudogene TRBV3-2) and TRBJ1-6; the D gene is possibly TRBD1 (5 bases). The germline V gene has CDR1 LGHDT and CDR2 YNNKEL (reference sequence). Between the trimmed V and J ends, which lost 6 bases and 13 bases, there was a span of 19 bases. This CDR3 is built from 14 residues. For the CDR3, the DNA is TGTGCCAGCAGACAGAGTGGGGCTTGGAGTCCCCTCCACTTT. Encoded protein: CASRQSGAWSPLHF.

The chain recombines TRBV6-1 with TRBJ1-4; TRBD1 might be the D (6 bases). Germline values: CDR1 MNHNS, CDR2 SASEGT. This CDR3 has 15 residues. Trimming left V 1 base short and J 8 bases short, with 14 bases between. CDR3 region: CASSEVLGAGEKLFF. CDR3 coding DNA: TGTGCCAGCAGTGAAGTGCTGGGGGCGGGCGAAAAACTGTTTTTT.

This sequence joins TRBV6-4 and TRBJ1-4; TRBD1 matches 8 bases. V gave up 0 bases and J gave up 7 bases; unmatched junction bases: 7. The CDR3 length is 16 residues. Germline V CDR1 and CDR2: MRHNA, SNTAGT. The CDR3 DNA follows: TGTGCCAGCAGTGACTCGATGGCAGGGGGCTTTGAAAAACTGTTTTTT. Translation: CASSDSMAGGFEKLFF.

V usage is TRBV3-1 (or the pseudogene TRBV3-2) and J usage is TRBJ2-7, with TRBD1 as a possible D gene (5 bases). CDR3 length: 11 residues. Trimming took 6 bases from V and 6 from J, leaving 9 bases between them. Germline CDR1 reads LGHDT; CDR2 reads YNNKEL (reference sequence). The CDR3 protein is CASRKTGEQYF. The CDR3 DNA reads TGTGCCAGCAGAAAAACAGGCGAGCAGTACTTC.

The chain links TRBV7-9 to TRBJ2-7, with 11 positions matching TRBD1. In germline, CDR1 is SEHNR, CDR2 FQNEAQ (reference sequence). The CDR3 totals 16 residues. With 5 bases clipped from V and 4 bases from J, the junction kept 10 bases outside the gene matches. The CDR3: CASSLSAGTGGYEQYF. CDR3 DNA sequence: TGTGCCAGCAGCCTCAGCGCCGGGACAGGGGGATACGAGCAGTACTTC. The whole variable domain, filled in from reference TRBV7-9 and TRBJ2-7, reads DTGVSQNPRHKITKRGQNVTFRCDPISEHNRLYWYRQTLGQGPEFLTYFQNEAQLEKSRLLSDRFSAERPKGSFSTLEIQRTEQGDSAMYLCASSLSAGTGGYEQYFGPGTRLTVT.

V and J are TRBV2 and TRBJ2-7; the match to TRBD1 covers 9 bases. Germline CDR1 SNHLY, CDR2 FYNNEI. V lost 7 bases, J lost 1 base, and 2 bases stayed unmatched. This CDR3 is built from 13 residues. Here the CDR3 reads CASTGQGSYEQYF. The CDR3 DNA reads as TGTGCCAGCACCGGACAGGGGTCCTACGAGCAGTACTTC.

The chain combines TRBV5-8 with TRBJ1-5; D remains unclear. V was shortened by 0 bases and J by 4 bases, with 8 bases between the two germline ends. Germline V gene sequence: CDR1 SGHTS, CDR2 YDEGEE. CDR3 length: 14 residues. CDR3 protein: CASSLGQMNQPQHF. The CDR3 DNA is TGTGCCAGCAGCTTGGGTCAGATGAATCAGCCCCAGCATTTT.

This sequence joins TRBV30 and TRBJ2-6; the D is unclear. The V end lost 8 bases, the J end lost 0 bases, and 14 bases lay between the germline ends. This CDR3 has 15 residues. Per germline, CDR1 GTSNPN and CDR2 SVGIG (reference sequence). This CDR3 reads CARLWFSSGANVLTF. CDR3 in DNA: TGTGCCCGCCTTTGGTTTAGCTCTGGGGCCAACGTCCTGACTTTC.

Written as DNA, the CDR3 is TGTGCCAGCAGCTCCGCACCTAAACCCACAGATACGCAGTATTTT. Translated, it gives CASSSAPKPTDTQYF. The chain recombines TRBV5-4 with TRBJ2-3; no definite D call. Trimming left V 3 bases short and J 2 bases short, with 13 bases between. This CDR3 spans 15 amino acids. CDR1 is SGHNT, CDR2 YYREEE, per germline (reference sequence).

This chain joins TRBV7-9 and TRBJ2-1; TRBD1 matches 10 bases. Germline V gene sequence: CDR1 SEHNR, CDR2 FQNEAQ (reference sequence). V was pared by 5 bases and J by 5 bases, with 6 bases of the junction left unmatched. The CDR3 covers 15 residues. The CDR3 region is CASSHRDRGNNEQFF. CDR3 sequence (DNA): TGTGCCAGCAGCCACCGGGACAGGGGAAACAATGAGCAGTTCTTC. The full variable domain, rest sourced from reference TRBV7-9 and TRBJ2-1, is DTGVSQNPRHKITKRGQNVTFRCDPISEHNRLYWYRQTLGQGPEFLTYFQNEAQLEKSRLLSDRFSAERPKGSFSTLEIQRTEQGDSAMYLCASSHRDRGNNEQFFGPGTRLTVL.

The chain is built from TRBV5-1 and TRBJ2-3, with D uncertain. CDR1 and CDR2 from the germline V gene are SGHRS and YFSETQ. CDR3 length equals 15 residues. The V gene lost 4 bases and the J gene lost 0 bases, with 12 bases spanning the gap. The CDR3, as DNA: TGCGCCAGCAGCCGAAAGACAAGCAGCACAGATACGCAGTATTTT. It encodes CASSRKTSSTDTQYF.

This chain connects TRBV5-1 to TRBJ1-2, with D unclear. The ends were cut back, 7 bases at V and 0 bases at J, with 13 bases in the middle. Germline assignment: CDR1 SGHRS and CDR2 YFSETQ. The CDR3 has 14 amino acids. The CDR3, as DNA: TGCGCCAGCGCTGCTGCTACCCCTAACTATGGCTACACCTTC. Translation gives CASAAATPNYGYTF.

The V gene is TRBV27, the J gene TRBJ2-3, with a weak D call TRBD2 (6 bases). The germline V gene encodes CDR1 MNHEY and CDR2 SMNVEV (reference sequence). V dropped 5 bases and J dropped 2 bases, with 11 bases sitting between them. This CDR3 comprises 14 residues. The CDR3 here is CASSRLEFTDTQYF. The CDR3 DNA reads TGTGCCAGCAGTAGACTAGAGTTCACAGATACGCAGTATTTT.

This clone has more than one count but fewer than ten. V gene TRBV4-3 combines with J gene TRBJ2-2; D possibly corresponds to TRBD1 (6 bases). The CDR3 runs to 16 residues. Trimming cost V 0 bases and J 0 bases, with 8 bases left between them. Germline V gene sequence: CDR1 LGHNA, CDR2 YSLEER. The CDR3 nucleotides read TGCGCCAGCAGCCAAGACAGGGGTTCGAACACCGGGGAGCTGTTTTTT. Residues: CASSQDRGSNTGELFF.

CDR3 bases: TGCGCCAGCAGCCGCGAGGACGGACAGAATCAGCCCCAGCATTTT. This sequence encodes CASSREDGQNQPQHF. The rearrangement uses TRBV4-1 and TRBJ1-5; D perhaps matches TRBD1 (6 bases). The germline CDR1 and CDR2 sequences are MGHRA and YSYEKL. V shed 4 bases and J shed 4 bases, with 14 bases lying between them. This CDR3 is built from 15 residues.

V gene TRBV24-1 combines with J gene TRBJ2-1; 8 bases map to TRBD1. The germline V gene has CDR1 KGHDR and CDR2 SFDVKD. The ends lost 6 bases at V and 7 bases at J; junction bases unmatched: 7. This CDR3 has 14 amino acids. CDR3 sequence reads: CATSSSGTGNEQFF. The CDR3 coding sequence is TGTGCCACCAGTTCGTCCGGGACAGGTAATGAGCAGTTCTTC.

The chain links TRBV19 to TRBJ1-3; 7 bases align to TRBD1. The V and J ends lost 9 bases and 0 bases, in that order; junction bases with no gene match: 5. Germline values: CDR1 LNHDA, CDR2 SQIVND (reference sequence). This CDR3 spans 14 amino acids. The CDR3 sequence is CASRRDSSGNTIYF. CDR3 bases: TGTGCCAGCAGAAGGGACAGCTCTGGAAACACCATATATTTT. The variable domain in full, completed from reference TRBV19 and TRBJ1-3, reads DGGITQSPKYLFRKEGQNVTLSCEQNLNHDAMYWYRQDPGQGLRLIYYSQIVNDFQKGDIAEGYSVSREKKESFPLTVTSAQKNPTAFYLCASRRDSSGNTIYFGEGSWLTVV.

V usage is TRBV19 and J usage is TRBJ1-1; 7 positions agree with TRBD1. The germline V gene has CDR1 LNHDA and CDR2 SQIVND (reference sequence). J was trimmed by 0 bases and V by 4 bases; bases with no gene match: 5. The CDR3 has 15 residues. The CDR3 spells CASSTLGQMNTEAFF. As DNA, the CDR3 is TGTGCCAGTAGTACCCTGGGACAGATGAACACTGAAGCTTTCTTT.

The chain uses TRBV6-2 or TRBV6-3 and TRBJ1-5, with TRBD1 matching over 7 bases. This CDR3 is built from 16 residues. In germline, CDR1 is MNHEY, CDR2 SVGEGT. The V segment lost 5 bases and the J segment 11 bases; nucleotides outside the gene matches: 18. CDR3 DNA sequence: TGTGCCAGCAGTCAGGGGGTAAGCATCAGCGGAGACTCCCAGCATTTT. Its protein product is CASSQGVSISGDSQHF.

This clone was seen a handful of times. The CDR3 is CASSDSTSGVTDTQYF. The CDR3 DNA reads TGTGCCAGCAGTGACTCGACTAGCGGGGTCACAGATACGCAGTATTTT. The chain recombines TRBV6-4 with TRBJ2-3, with 11 bases matching TRBD2. The V and J ends lost 0 bases and 2 bases, in that order; junction bases with no gene match: 1. The V gene's germline CDR1 is MRHNA and CDR2 SNTAGT. This CDR3 has 16 amino acids.

The chain is built from TRBV29-1 and TRBJ2-5, with D tentatively TRBD1 (5 bases). V was cut by 0 bases and J by 2 bases, with 19 bases left in between. This CDR3 contains 17 residues. Germline lookup yields CDR1 SQVTM and CDR2 ANQGSEA. The CDR3: CSVEDPDIDSVQETQYF. CDR3 bases: TGCAGCGTTGAAGACCCGGACATCGACAGCGTTCAAGAGACCCAGTACTTC.

The chain uses TRBV3-1 (or the pseudogene TRBV3-2) and TRBJ2-1; TRBD1 might be the D (5 bases). The germline V gene encodes CDR1 LGHDT and CDR2 YNNKEL (reference sequence). The CDR3 has 12 amino acids. The V end lost 5 bases, the J end lost 9 bases, and 11 bases lay between the germline ends. CDR3 amino acids: CASSFPRGEQFF. The CDR3 DNA is TGTGCCAGCAGCTTCCCTAGGGGTGAGCAGTTCTTC.